This T cell receptor (beta chain) was captured by sequencing in a study of beta chain features in type 1 diabetes. This clone has just a few counts. Antigen unknown. Study conclusions and caveats: A greater similarity of naive, central memory and Treg TCRB repertoires was seen among patients than among healthy donors. Resolution of whether HLA type affects TCRB rearrangement was not achieved here. Moderate but significant shortening of TCRB CDR3s was recorded in all four CD4+ subsets from Type 1 diabetes patients.

The germline V gene has CDR1 SNHLY and CDR2 FYNNEI. The CDR3 is made up of 14 amino acids. Trimming shortened V by 3 bases and J by 9 bases, and 15 bases separated the two germline ends. Every bit of the isolated RNA underwent reverse transcription, so sequencing read expressed TCRB transcripts. Sequencing of naive, central memory and regulatory T cell samples gave an average of about 3.9 million reads. Clones were sequenced by immunoSEQ multiplex PCR, and TCRdb holds only the in-frame ones, with some missing. The sample has about 360,000 clones; roughly 12% are singletons. Sequencing was performed on naive CD4+ T cells from blood. The V call is TRBV2, the J call TRBJ1-5; weak D call: TRBD1 (6 bases). The clonotype was recovered from a woman between 18 and 29 years old with type 1 diabetes. DNA for the CDR3: TGTGCCAGCAGTGAGGACAGCCAAGCTTCGCCCCAGCATTTT. It specifies CASSEDSQASPQHF.